The 27 T cell receptor beta chains listed next were all sequenced from one sample in a study of CD8 T cells in ankylosing spondylitis. From the 5' RACE reads, TCRdb called clonotypes with MiXCR, one entry per CDR3 protein. The data hold some 270,000 distinct CDR3 sequences, with 30% to 40% observed a single time. Sequencing was carried out using blood, either unsorted or a sorted T cell fraction (not recorded which). These receptors were obtained from a male donor with ankylosing spondylitis or in good health (not recorded which).

The sample holds a few counts of this clonotype. The V and J genes are TRBV19 and TRBJ2-1, with 9 positions matching TRBD2. The length of the CDR3 is 15 residues. Germline assignment: CDR1 LNHDA and CDR2 SQIVND (reference sequence). Trimming took 6 bases from V and 0 from J; bases not matched to a gene: 3. CDR3 in amino acids: CASRLRGGSYNEQFF. The CDR3 nucleotides read TGTGCCAGTAGGTTGCGGGGGGGCTCCTACAATGAGCAGTTCTTC. Drawing the rest from reference TRBV19 and TRBJ2-1, the complete variable domain is DGGITQSPKYLFRKEGQNVTLSCEQNLNHDAMYWYRQDPGQGLRLIYYSQIVNDFQKGDIAEGYSVSREKKESFPLTVTSAQKNPTAFYLCASRLRGGSYNEQFFGPGTRLTVL.

The CDR3 is CSVTGAGNEQFF. CDR3 DNA: TGCAGCGTGACGGGGGCTGGCAATGAGCAGTTCTTC. The chain employs TRBV29-1 and TRBJ2-1; tentatively, D is TRBD1 or TRBD2 (6 bases each). The CDR3 extends over 12 amino acids. CDR1 is SQVTM and CDR2 is ANQGSEA in the germline V gene. V was shortened by 6 bases and J by 6 bases, with 12 bases between the two germline ends.

The chain combines TRBV11-2 with TRBJ2-6; D may be TRBD1 (5 bases). With 2 bases removed from V and 0 bases from J, the gap between germline ends came to 8 bases. Germline V gene lookup returns CDR1 SGHAT and CDR2 FQNNGV. The length of the CDR3 is 16 residues. The CDR3 protein is CASSLRQYSGANVLTF. CDR3 nucleotide sequence: TGTGCCAGCAGCTTAAGACAGTACTCTGGGGCCAACGTCCTGACTTTC.

This clonotype was observed a few times. CDR3 nucleotides: TGTGCCATCAGTGAATCTTTAAGGGGAAGCACAGATACGCAGTATTTT. Translating it yields CAISESLRGSTDTQYF. The chain joins TRBV10-3 to TRBJ2-3; D perhaps matches TRBD1 (5 bases). Germline V gives CDR1 ENHRY, CDR2 SYGVKD. Trimming removed 3 bases from V and 0 bases from J, with 13 bases in between. The CDR3 runs to 16 residues.

On this clonotype itself: Relative to the germline gene, one junction end is altered; a read error may explain this. The DNA of the CDR3 is TGCAGCGTTGAACAGTGGGGTGAAGGGCCCCATGCATTC. Its translation is CSVEQWGEGPHAF. V usage is TRBV29-1 and J usage is TRBJ2-7, with D unresolved. There are 13 residues in the CDR3. Germline-derived CDR1 and CDR2 are SQVTM and ANQGSEA.

V usage is TRBV5-6 and J usage is TRBJ2-1; no reliable D call. This CDR3 has 16 amino acids. Germline CDR1 and CDR2: SGHDT and YYEEEE. V lost 0 bases and J 4 bases, leaving 14 bases between the germline ends. Here the CDR3 DNA reads TGTGCCAGCAGCTTGGTCGCTGTAACACTATACAATGAGCAGTTCTTC. Its protein is CASSLVAVTLYNEQFF.

Only a few counts were recorded for this clonotype. The J gene is TRBJ1-6, the V gene TRBV15; 7 bases align to TRBD1. The CDR3 spans 14 residues. The junction had 4 bases not matched to a gene; V was cut back by 5 bases and J by 6 bases. Per germline, CDR1 LNHNV and CDR2 YYDKDF (reference sequence). The CDR3 sequence is CATSPRQGNSPLHF. CDR3 DNA: TGTGCCACCAGCCCTCGACAGGGTAATTCACCCCTCCACTTT.

The chain has TRBV5-1 and TRBJ2-1; unclear D gene. V was cut by 4 bases and J by 1 base, with 15 bases left in between. The CDR3 covers 16 residues. The germline V gene has CDR1 SGHRS and CDR2 YFSETQ. This chain's CDR3 is CASSPLSTPSYNEQFF. In DNA form, the CDR3 reads TGCGCCAGCAGCCCCTTGTCCACCCCTTCCTACAATGAGCAGTTCTTC.

This clonotype was recorded a few times. The chain uses TRBV7-6 and TRBJ2-7; D assignment may be TRBD1 or TRBD2 (5 bases each). In germline, CDR1 is SGHVS, CDR2 FNYEAQ. The CDR3 runs 15 residues. Trimming cost V 1 base and J 0 bases, with 10 bases left between them. The CDR3 is CASSLGGAASYEQYF. CDR3 nucleotides: TGTGCCAGCAGCTTAGGAGGGGCCGCCTCCTACGAGCAGTACTTC.

There are many counts of this clonotype. The chain has TRBV20-1 and TRBJ2-2; D call uncertain. Germline assignment: CDR1 DFQATT and CDR2 SNEGSKA (reference sequence). The CDR3 sequence is 12 residues long. Trimming removed 2 bases from V and 4 bases from J, with 5 bases in between. In DNA form, the CDR3 reads TGCAGTGCTAGATATTCCACCGGGGAGCTGTTTTTT. Residues: CSARYSTGELFF.

The V and J genes are TRBV7-2 and TRBJ2-1; D unclear. CDR3 length: 15 residues. Trimming removed 3 bases from V and 5 bases from J, with 14 bases in between. Germline V CDR1 and CDR2: SGHTA, FQGNSA. The CDR3 DNA is TGTGCCAGCAGCTTTACCGGCGTCCTGGACAATGAGCAGTTCTTC. It translates to CASSFTGVLDNEQFF.

V and J are TRBV12-3 or TRBV12-4 and TRBJ2-1, with 12 bases matching TRBD2. With V trimmed by 7 bases and J by 3 bases, 13 bases remained unmatched. The CDR3 loop spans 18 amino acids. DNA of the CDR3: TGTGCCAGCACCCTTTCAGCTAGCGGGGGGGTAATCTACAATGAGCAGTTCTTC. Its translation is CASTLSASGGVIYNEQFF.

The rearrangement uses TRBV7-2 and TRBJ2-1; 11 bases are a match to TRBD2. This CDR3 has 15 residues. V shed 1 base, J shed 8 bases, and the junction held 4 bases outside the gene matches. CDR1 is SGHTA and CDR2 is FQGNSA in the germline V gene. Written as DNA, the CDR3 is TGTGCCAGCAGCTTAGTTAGCGGGGGGGCCGATGAGCAGTTCTTC. It specifies CASSLVSGGADEQFF.

This chain links TRBV6-6 with TRBJ1-2; 8 nucleotides align to TRBD1. Germline-derived CDR1 and CDR2 are MNHNY and SVGAGI (reference sequence). V trimming: 6 bases; J trimming: 8 bases; junction bases outside the gene matches: 8. The CDR3 extends over 13 amino acids. The CDR3 coding sequence is TGTGCCAGCAGACTCGACAGGGGTGAGGGCTACACCTTC. Protein sequence: CASRLDRGEGYTF.

This sequence joins TRBV9 and TRBJ2-5, with D possibly TRBD1 on 6 matching bases. Trimming removed 0 bases at V and 2 bases at J, with 14 bases between. The length of the CDR3 is 16 residues. From germline, CDR1 is SGDLS and CDR2 YYNGEE. In DNA form, the CDR3 reads TGTGCCAGCAGCGTAGGGGACGGGACACTTCAAGAGACCCAGTACTTC. It specifies CASSVGDGTLQETQYF.

The CDR3: CSAAGIISYEQYF. CDR3 in DNA: TGCAGTGCCGCCGGGATCATCTCCTACGAGCAGTACTTC. The rearrangement joins TRBV20-1 to TRBJ2-7; D might be TRBD2 (5 bases). In germline, CDR1 is DFQATT, CDR2 SNEGSKA (reference sequence). Trimming shortened V by 6 bases and J by 0 bases, and 12 bases separated the two germline ends. This CDR3 comprises 13 residues.

This clonotype was seen repeatedly, ten times or more. The J gene is TRBJ2-7, the V gene TRBV6-1, with D uncertain. Trimming cost V 5 bases and J 0 bases, with 11 bases left between them. Germline CDR1 and CDR2: MNHNS and SASEGT. The CDR3 has 14 residues. The CDR3 coding sequence is TGTGCCAGCAGTCGGAGCGATAACTCCTACGAGCAGTACTTC. Its protein product is CASSRSDNSYEQYF.

The chain combines TRBV4-2 with TRBJ2-1; TRBD2 matches 8 bases. CDR3 size: 18 residues. CDR1 is LGHNA and CDR2 is YNFKEQ in the germline V gene. V was clipped by 0 bases and J by 4 bases; unmatched bases: 11. The CDR3 spells CASSQEEGERGPYNEQFF. DNA of the CDR3: TGTGCCAGCAGCCAAGAGGAAGGGGAGCGGGGGCCTTACAATGAGCAGTTCTTC.

This rearrangement joins TRBV13 to TRBJ2-7, with 8 bases matching TRBD1. Germline V lookup: CDR1 PRHDT, CDR2 FYEKMQ (reference sequence). The junction had 8 bases not matched to a gene; V was cut back by 3 bases and J by 7 bases. This CDR3 is built from 14 residues. Here the CDR3 DNA reads TGTGCCAGCAGCTTCGGCAGGGGGCCGAGGGAGCAGTACTTC. Its translation is CASSFGRGPREQYF.

The chain employs TRBV5-1 and TRBJ2-1, with 7 positions matching TRBD1. The J segment lost 2 bases and the V segment lost 0 bases, leaving 2 bases of the junction unmatched. Germline V gene lookup returns CDR1 SGHRS and CDR2 YFSETQ. This CDR3 comprises 15 residues. The CDR3 protein is CASSLARGTYNEQFF. The CDR3 DNA sequence: TGCGCCAGCAGCTTGGCCAGGGGGACCTACAATGAGCAGTTCTTC.

The chain joins TRBV6-5 to TRBJ2-7; D uncertain. This CDR3 is built from 12 residues. Germline-derived CDR1 and CDR2 are MNHEY and SVGAGI. The V end was cut by 6 bases, the J end by 0 bases, with 6 bases between. The CDR3 DNA sequence: TGTGCCAGCAGGGGGTTCTCCTACGAGCAGTACTTC. Translation gives CASRGFSYEQYF.

The chain employs TRBV5-5 and TRBJ1-2, with TRBD1 identical over 8 bases. V lost 3 bases, J lost 2 bases, and 6 bases stayed unmatched. Germline CDR1 is SGHKS and CDR2 is YYEKEE (reference sequence). This CDR3 contains 15 residues. CDR3 sequence (DNA): TGTGCCAGCAGCTCCTCCGACAGGGGCAACTATGGCTACACCTTC. Encoded protein: CASSSSDRGNYGYTF. Drawing the rest from reference TRBV5-5 and TRBJ1-2, the complete variable domain is DAGVTQSPTHLIKTRGQQVTLRCSPISGHKSVSWYQQVLGQGPQFIFQYYEKEERGRGNFPDRFSARQFPNYSSELNVNALLLGDSALYLCASSSSDRGNYGYTFGSGTRLTVV.

The genes are TRBV11-2 and TRBJ2-3, with D unresolved. Looked up from germline, CDR1 is SGHAT and CDR2 is FQNNGV. Trimming took 1 base from V and 7 from J, leaving 12 bases between them. This CDR3 region has 14 residues. The DNA of the CDR3 is TGTGCCAGCAGCTTAGGTATCGGACCGAATACGCAGTATTTT. The encoded protein is CASSLGIGPNTQYF.

This clonotype was counted between two and nine times. V is TRBV20-1 and J is TRBJ2-7; 12 bases are shared with TRBD1. Germline trimming cut 5 bases from V and 7 bases from J; bases unmatched to any gene: 9. The germline V gene has CDR1 DFQATT and CDR2 SNEGSKA (reference sequence). The CDR3 runs to 14 residues. CDR3 protein: CSAATGTGGKEQYF. CDR3 in DNA: TGCAGTGCTGCGACCGGGACAGGGGGCAAGGAGCAGTACTTC.

The V call is TRBV4-1, the J call TRBJ2-1; D is unclear. Trimming took off 0 bases at V and 0 bases at J, with 6 bases between the two ends. The CDR3 is made up of 15 amino acids. Germline loops: CDR1 MGHRA, CDR2 YSYEKL. The chain's CDR3 is CASSQDIPSYNEQFF. The DNA of the CDR3 is TGCGCCAGCAGCCAAGATATTCCCTCCTACAATGAGCAGTTCTTC.

This clonotype occurred a few times. CDR3 sequence: CASRPLTGYGSPLHF. The CDR3 DNA follows: TGTGCCAGCAGACCCCTTACAGGGTACGGTTCACCCCTCCACTTT. The chain joins TRBV6-1 to TRBJ1-6; TRBD1 is a possible D gene (6 bases). This CDR3 is 15 amino acids long. CDR1 MNHNS and CDR2 SASEGT come from the germline V gene. V lost 6 bases, J lost 9 bases, and 18 bases lay in between.

This clonotype was observed a few times. The chain links TRBV5-1 to TRBJ2-1; no reliable D call. Germline V CDR1 and CDR2: SGHRS, YFSETQ. The V gene lost 0 bases and the J gene lost 10 bases, with 11 bases spanning the gap. The CDR3 consists of 13 residues. This CDR3 is CASSLVLGSEQFF. CDR3 DNA: TGCGCCAGCAGCTTGGTGCTGGGCAGCGAGCAGTTCTTC.